This is a list of T cell receptor beta chains from one sample in a study of PD-1 blockade in classical Hodgkin lymphoma. TCRdb's table, derived via immunoSEQ multiplex PCR, lists solely in-frame clones and lacks some. This repertoire shows roughly 32,000 clones, 75% to 85% found once; its top ten account for about 31%. The specimen comprised peripheral blood mononuclear cells (PBMCs), sampled at baseline. The receptor source for this set is a human donor with classical Hodgkin lymphoma. The CDR3 runs from the conserved cysteine through the conserved F or W. The D gene is left open where the match is weak. Rows give clone size only sometimes, using once, few, many, or a class for an expanded clone.

v_gene	j_gene	abundance	d_gene	CDR3nt	CDR3aa
TRBV6-5	TRBJ1-2	few	.	TGTGCCAGCAGTTACTCTTACAATACGATCACCTACACCTTC	CASSYSYNTITYTF
TRBV7-2	TRBJ1-5	.	TRBD1	TGTGCCAGCAGCTTGGGACAGGGGGATCAGCCCCAGCATTTT	CASSLGQGDQPQHF
TRBV11-2	TRBJ1-1	.	.	TGTGCCAGCAGCTTACAGGAGAACACTGAAGCTTTCTTT	CASSLQENTEAFF
TRBV18	TRBJ2-6	.	.	TGTGCCAGCTCACCAGGTCTCTCTGGGGCCAACGTCCTGACTTTC	CASSPGLSGANVLTF
TRBV27	TRBJ1-1	.	TRBD1	TGTGCCAGCAGTTTACAGGGGGACCACACTGAAGCTTTCTTT	CASSLQGDHTEAFF
TRBV18	TRBJ1-4	.	.	TGTGCCAGCTCACCAGAGAACGGCCCTGCAACTAATGAAAAACTGTTTTTT	CASSPENGPATNEKLFF
TRBV19	TRBJ2-2	.	.	TGTGCCAGTACCTCGTCAATTTTCGGGGAGCTGTTTTTT	CASTSSIFGELFF
TRBV13	TRBJ2-3	.	TRBD2	TGTGCCAGCAGCTTAGTCACTAGCGGGGGGGCAGCGCAGTATTTT	CASSLVTSGGAAQYF
TRBV7-9	TRBJ1-6	.	.	TGTGCCAGCAGCTTGGATACAGTCTCACCCCTCCACTTT	CASSLDTVSPLHF
TRBV13	TRBJ1-2	.	.	TGTGCCAGCAGCTTAGAGGGGGGATCAGTCTATGGCTACACCTTC	CASSLEGGSVYGYTF
TRBV18	TRBJ1-5	.	.	TGTGCCAGCTCACGGAACGGCGGGGGTGAGGGCAATCAGCCCCAGCATTTT	CASSRNGGGEGNQPQHF
TRBV29-1	TRBJ2-3	.	.	TGCAGCGTGGCTTGGGATACGCAGTATTTT	CSVAWDTQYF
TRBV6-6	TRBJ1-5	.	.	TGTGCCAGCAGAGCCGACAGTTTCAATCAGCCCCAGCATTTT	CASRADSFNQPQHF
TRBV5-1	TRBJ2-3	.	TRBD1	TGCGCCAGCAGCTCGGAACGGCCAGGGGGCGCAGATACGCAGTATTTT	CASSSERPGGADTQYF
TRBV10-3	TRBJ1-3	.	TRBD1	TGTGCCATCACCAACGGGACAGTCTACTCTGGAAACACCATATATTTT	CAITNGTVYSGNTIYF
TRBV7-9	TRBJ1-3	.	.	TGTGCCAGCAGCTTAGTCCTAAACACCATATATTTT	CASSLVLNTIYF
TRBV6-5	TRBJ2-7	.	TRBD2	TGTGCCAGCAGTAAGAGCGGGGGAACCTACGAGCAGTACTTC	CASSKSGGTYEQYF
TRBV13	TRBJ2-2	.	TRBD1	TGTGCCAGCAGCCGACAGGGTTTTTCTGTTTTTGCCGGGGAGCTGTTTTTT	CASSRQGFSVFAGELFF
TRBV7-3	TRBJ2-7	few	.	TGTGCCAGCAGCTTAGGGCAGGGAAGGTACGAGCAGTACTTC	CASSLGQGRYEQYF
TRBV18	TRBJ2-6	.	TRBD1	TGTGCCAGCTCACAAAACAGGGGGCCCGTCTCTGGGGCCAACGTCCTGACTTTC	CASSQNRGPVSGANVLTF